The clone carrying this T cell receptor (beta chain) was seen only a few times. Its cognate antigen is unknown. The sample comes from a study of blood T cells in healthy people across ages. Germline CDR1 is LGHNA and CDR2 is YNFKEQ. The CDR3 loop spans 17 amino acids. V shed 0 bases, J shed 4 bases, and the junction held 9 bases outside the gene matches. With a J-beta primer mix and a sample-barcoded 5' primer, a second PCR ran roughly 7 to 11 cycles. Every cDNA was tagged by a template-switch adaptor with 12 random nucleotides. In TCRdb, the 5' RACE reads were re-called with MiXCR into one record per CDR3 protein. The data hold about 970,000 distinct CDR3 sequences, with 51% observed a single time. Study-wide points: Whereas aged donors had fewer naive CD4+ cells, long-lived donors had more of them and higher diversity.

The sequence was collected from a woman in her sixties in good health. J is TRBJ2-5 and V is TRBV4-2; 9 nucleotides align to TRBD1. Sequenced input: blood. The CDR3 DNA reads as TGTGCCAGCAGCCAAGAACCCCGGGACAGGGTAGGAGAGACCCAGTACTTC. Encoded protein: CASSQEPRDRVGETQYF.